This record covers a single T cell receptor beta chain. No antigen is known for it. Noted treatment: roughly nine-day PBMC culture with coronavirus spike peptide pools or control peptides (ViraFEST assay). The collection of CD4+ T cells from the unexposed donor took place before the COVID-19 pandemic (2011-2018). Antigen-specific T cell expansion with peptide pools preceded TCR sequencing in the ViraFEST approach. PBMC cultures, at 1.5 million to 2.5 million cells per well, received 8.5 to 10 IU/ml IL-2 and about 10 ug/ml peptide pools. Cells were cultured for about ten days, and then CD4+ T cells were isolated by negative selection. Trimming cost V 5 bases and J 0 bases, with 8 bases left between them. The CDR3 runs to 14 residues. The germline gives CDR1 MNHEY, CDR2 SMNVEV (reference sequence). This record comes from a study of vaccination and CD4 T cells after COVID-19. Across the study: The stimulus for the cells was overlapping spike peptides derived from SARS-CoV-2, HCoV-NL63, HCoV-OC43 and HCoV-229E.

Sequencing of cultured CD4+ T cell DNA used the Oncomine TCR Beta short-read assay. Genomic DNA from cultured CD4+ T cells was extracted. TCRdb used MiXCR to reprocess the PCR reads, holding one entry per CDR3 protein. Among fewer than 9,500 distinct CDR3 sequences listed, around 30% were seen once. Sequenced input: CD4+ T cells from blood, cultured in vitro. The chain links TRBV27 to TRBJ2-4; D might be TRBD1 (5 bases). The clonotype was recovered from a human donor in good health. This CDR3 is CASSVQGAKNIQYF. CDR3 nucleotide sequence: TGTGCCAGCAGTGTGCAGGGAGCCAAAAACATTCAGTACTTC.